A single sample is the source of the 19 T cell receptor beta chains below, sequenced in a study of breast tumors, draining lymph nodes, adjacent tissues. The lymph nodes were axillary draining lymph nodes from breast cancer patients. TCRdb called the multiplex PCR reads again in MiXCR, with one record for every CDR3 protein. The sample comprises 100,000 or so distinct CDR3 sequences, 21% of which are singletons, and roughly 1.3% rests with the top ten. Material for sequencing was axillary lymph node tissue. Receptor source: a female donor with breast cancer. Some clones in this sample may be carry-over from other donors' samples.

This clonotype was picked up many times. V and J are TRBV20-1 and TRBJ2-1; D uncertain. V lost 0 bases to trimming and J lost 0 bases, with 12 bases between them. The CDR3 has 16 residues. In germline, CDR1 is DFQATT, CDR2 SNEGSKA (reference sequence). CDR3 amino acids: CSARDSVLNSYNEQFF. CDR3 nucleotide sequence: TGCAGTGCTAGAGATTCGGTCTTGAACTCCTACAATGAGCAGTTCTTC.

This CDR3 reads CASNVSARVYEQYF. Written as DNA, the CDR3 is TGTGCCAGCAATGTGTCAGCCCGCGTGTACGAGCAGTACTTC. This chain connects TRBV25-1 to TRBJ2-7, with unresolved D. The V and J ends lost 7 bases and 4 bases respectively, with 17 bases between them. Per germline, CDR1 MGHDK and CDR2 SYGVNS. This CDR3 region has 14 residues.

The sample holds many counts of this clonotype. The chain links TRBV5-5 to TRBJ2-7; 8 bases fit TRBD1. CDR1 is SGHKS and CDR2 is YYEKEE in the germline V gene (reference sequence). V was clipped by 2 bases and J by 3 bases; unmatched bases: 7. The CDR3 consists of 15 residues. CDR3 sequence reads: CASSFGQGRLYEQYF. CDR3 in DNA: TGTGCCAGCAGCTTTGGACAGGGTCGCCTCTACGAGCAGTACTTC.

This clonotype has a count of ten or more. V and J are TRBV6-7 and TRBJ2-7; TRBD1 agrees at 8 bases. TRBV6-7 is designated an ORF whose function remains uncertain. CDR3 length equals 13 residues. The trim removed 5 bases at V and 7 bases at J, leaving 7 bases unmatched. This chain's CDR3 is CASSPLGQGEQYF. The CDR3 DNA reads TGTGCCAGCAGTCCCCTCGGACAGGGTGAGCAGTACTTC.

As DNA, the CDR3 is TGTGCCTGGAACCCAGGGACCACTGAAGCTTTCTTT. Residues: CAWNPGTTEAFF. This rearrangement joins TRBV30 to TRBJ1-1, with D possibly matching TRBD1 (5 bases). V lost 4 bases and J lost 4, with 10 bases in between. Germline V gene lookup returns CDR1 GTSNPN and CDR2 SVGIG (reference sequence). This CDR3 contains 12 residues.

The V call is TRBV4-1, the J call TRBJ1-2; tentative D call: TRBD1 (5 bases). The CDR3 is made up of 14 amino acids. Deletions cut 1 base from V and 8 bases from J, with 14 bases between. Germline assignment: CDR1 MGHRA and CDR2 YSYEKL. CDR3 protein: CASSQVTESHGYTF. CDR3 in DNA: TGCGCCAGCAGCCAAGTGACAGAGAGCCACGGCTACACCTTC.

This chain links TRBV28 with TRBJ2-5, with D maybe TRBD1 (5 bases). The CDR3 is 11 residues long. The V end lost 6 bases, the J end lost 4 bases, and 6 bases lay between the germline ends. Germline CDR1 is MDHEN and CDR2 is SYDVKM. CDR3 nucleotides: TGTGCCAGCAGCAGGGTAGAGACCCAGTACTTC. This codes for CASSRVETQYF. Based on the CDR3 plus reference TRBV28 and TRBJ2-5, the full variable domain is DVKVTQSSRYLVKRTGEKVFLECVQDMDHENMFWYRQDPGLGLRLIYFSYDVKMKEKGDIPEGYSVSREKKERFSLILESASTNQTSMYLCASSRVETQYFGPGTRLLVL.

This clonotype was counted many times. CDR3 loop: CASRPTGGPRDTGELFF. The CDR3 DNA follows: TGCGCCAGCAGACCAACGGGGGGGCCTCGGGACACCGGGGAGCTGTTTTTT. The chain recombines TRBV5-1 with TRBJ2-2; 8 bases fit TRBD2. The germline V gene has CDR1 SGHRS and CDR2 YFSETQ. V lost 5 bases and J lost 3; bases outside the gene matches: 12. The CDR3 has 17 amino acids.

This clonotype was recorded many times. The J gene is TRBJ1-2, the V gene TRBV20-1, with a possible D match to TRBD1 (5 bases). CDR3 length equals 14 residues. Germline V gives CDR1 DFQATT, CDR2 SNEGSKA (reference sequence). V lost 3 bases to trimming and J lost 0 bases, with 11 bases between them. The chain's CDR3 is CSARGTGANYGYTF. The CDR3 DNA reads TGCAGTGCTAGGGGGACGGGAGCTAACTATGGCTACACCTTC.

This clonotype occurred many times. The rearrangement uses TRBV15 and TRBJ2-1; unclear D gene. Germline-derived CDR1 and CDR2 are LNHNV and YYDKDF (reference sequence). The V end was cut by 1 base, the J end by 7 bases, with 8 bases between. This CDR3 has 13 amino acids. CDR3 sequence reads: CATSRGGWNEQFF. CDR3 nucleotides: TGTGCCACCAGCAGAGGCGGATGGAATGAGCAGTTCTTC.

Comments on this clonotype: A single base separates this from a much larger clone, so it may be a read error. The gene calls are TRBV9 and TRBJ2-3, with TRBD2 identical over 7 bases. Germline V lookup: CDR1 SGDLS, CDR2 YYNGEE. The CDR3 extends over 19 amino acids. The CDR3 reads CASSVGGGLAETSRDTQYF. CDR3 coding DNA: TGTGCCAGCAGCGTAGGGGGAGGGCTAGCGGAAACTAGCAGAGATACGCAGTATTTT. The whole variable domain, filled in from reference TRBV9 and TRBJ2-3, reads DSGVTQTPKHLITATGQRVTLRCSPRSGDLSVYWYQQSLDQGLQFLIQYYNGEERAKGNILERFSAQQFPDLHSELNLSSLELGDSALYFCASSVGGGLAETSRDTQYFGPGTRLTVL.

As to this clonotype: This may come from a read error, since a much larger clone is one base off. This rearrangement joins TRBV2 to TRBJ2-3; 7 bases line up with TRBD2. In germline, CDR1 is SNHLY, CDR2 FYNNEI. The CDR3 length is 13 residues. CDR3 DNA sequence: TGTGGCAGCAGTGAGCAAGCGGGGGATACGCAGTATTTT. Its protein product is CGSSEQAGDTQYF.

This clonotype was seen at least ten times. The V call is TRBV20-1, the J call TRBJ2-1; D not resolved. Germline-derived CDR1 and CDR2 are DFQATT and SNEGSKA (reference sequence). The CDR3 sequence is 12 residues long. Trimming left V 6 bases short and J 4 bases short, with 10 bases between. CDR3 in DNA: TGCAGTGCAATGCAGCTTTACAATGAGCAGTTCTTC. Translation gives CSAMQLYNEQFF.

This clonotype occurred a few times. The chain has TRBV28 and TRBJ2-7; D may be TRBD1 (6 bases). V lost 5 bases and J lost 4, with 15 bases in between. CDR1 is MDHEN, CDR2 SYDVKM, per germline. The CDR3 spans 14 residues. The CDR3, as DNA: TGTGCCAGCAGTATACGCGGACAGTTTTACGAGCAGTACTTC. This encodes CASSIRGQFYEQYF.

The V call is TRBV28, the J call TRBJ2-1; D could derive from TRBD1 or TRBD2 (6 bases each). Germline CDR1 and CDR2: MDHEN and SYDVKM. CDR3 length: 16 amino acids. The ends were cut back, 5 bases at V and 4 bases at J, with 18 bases in the middle. The CDR3 region is CASSPPGASKYNEQFF. CDR3 coding DNA: TGTGCCAGCAGTCCCCCGGGGGCCTCCAAGTACAATGAGCAGTTCTTC.

This clonotype showed up many times. CDR3 region: CSAYQPYGTDTQYF. CDR3 DNA sequence: TGCAGTGCTTACCAACCCTACGGGACAGATACGCAGTATTTT. The gene calls are TRBV20-1 and TRBJ2-3; D is unclear. Trimming pared 5 bases from V and 3 bases from J, leaving 15 bases between. Looked up from germline, CDR1 is DFQATT and CDR2 is SNEGSKA (reference sequence). The CDR3 has 14 residues.

This clonotype was found many times. The V call is TRBV11-2, the J call TRBJ2-7, with 11 bases matching TRBD2. V was clipped by 5 bases and J by 3 bases; unmatched bases: 6. CDR3 length equals 15 residues. The germline V gene has CDR1 SGHAT and CDR2 FQNNGV. The CDR3 here is CASSRTSGSNYEQYF. DNA of the CDR3: TGTGCCAGCAGCCGAACTAGCGGGAGTAACTACGAGCAGTACTTC.

The rearrangement uses TRBV19 and TRBJ1-1; 8 nucleotides match TRBD1. Germline CDR1 LNHDA, CDR2 SQIVND (reference sequence). V shed 6 bases and J 5 bases; nucleotides not matched to a gene: 8. The CDR3 length is 14 residues. CDR3 coding DNA: TGTGCCAGTAGCCTCACAGGGGGAGGGACTGAAGCTTTCTTT. Amino acids: CASSLTGGGTEAFF.

This clonotype was found many times. CDR3 region: CSASKGHQETQYF. The CDR3 coding sequence is TGCAGTGCTAGTAAGGGACACCAAGAGACCCAGTACTTC. This chain joins TRBV20-1 and TRBJ2-5; D is possibly TRBD1 or TRBD2 (5 bases each). Trimming removed 3 bases at V and 0 bases at J, with 8 bases between. Germline V CDR1 and CDR2: DFQATT, SNEGSKA (reference sequence). The CDR3 has 13 amino acids.